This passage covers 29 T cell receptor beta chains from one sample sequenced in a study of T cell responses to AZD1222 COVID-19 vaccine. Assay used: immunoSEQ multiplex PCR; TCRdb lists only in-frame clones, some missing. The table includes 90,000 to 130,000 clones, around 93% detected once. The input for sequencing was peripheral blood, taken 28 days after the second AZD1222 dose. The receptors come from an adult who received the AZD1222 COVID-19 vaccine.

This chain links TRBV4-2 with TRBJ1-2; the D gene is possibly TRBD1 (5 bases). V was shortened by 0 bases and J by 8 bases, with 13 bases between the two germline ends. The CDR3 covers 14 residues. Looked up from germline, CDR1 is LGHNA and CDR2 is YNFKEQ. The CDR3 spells CASSQDWQGRGYTF. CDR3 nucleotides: TGTGCCAGCAGCCAAGATTGGCAGGGCCGGGGCTACACCTTC.

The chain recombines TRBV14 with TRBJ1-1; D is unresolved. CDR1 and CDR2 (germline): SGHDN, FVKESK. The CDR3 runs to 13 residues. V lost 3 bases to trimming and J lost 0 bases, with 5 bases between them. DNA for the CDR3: TGTGCCAGCAGCCAGGGGATGAACACTGAAGCTTTCTTT. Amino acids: CASSQGMNTEAFF.

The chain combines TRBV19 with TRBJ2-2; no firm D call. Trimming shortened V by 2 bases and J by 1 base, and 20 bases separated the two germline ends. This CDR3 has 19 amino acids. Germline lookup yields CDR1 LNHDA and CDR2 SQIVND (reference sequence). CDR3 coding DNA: TGTGCCAGTAGTATAAGAATCTCCGGTAAACCGCGGAACACCGGGGAGCTGTTTTTT. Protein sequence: CASSIRISGKPRNTGELFF.

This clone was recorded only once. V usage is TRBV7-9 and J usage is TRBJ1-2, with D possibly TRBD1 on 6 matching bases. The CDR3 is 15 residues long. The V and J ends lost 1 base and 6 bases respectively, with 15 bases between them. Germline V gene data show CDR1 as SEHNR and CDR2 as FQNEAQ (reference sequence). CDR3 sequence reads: CASSLVGGLWDGYTF. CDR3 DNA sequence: TGTGCCAGCAGCTTAGTCGGGGGGCTTTGGGATGGCTACACCTTC. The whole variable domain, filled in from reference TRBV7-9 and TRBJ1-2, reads DTGVSQNPRHKITKRGQNVTFRCDPISEHNRLYWYRQTLGQGPEFLTYFQNEAQLEKSRLLSDRFSAERPKGSFSTLEIQRTEQGDSAMYLCASSLVGGLWDGYTFGSGTRLTVV.

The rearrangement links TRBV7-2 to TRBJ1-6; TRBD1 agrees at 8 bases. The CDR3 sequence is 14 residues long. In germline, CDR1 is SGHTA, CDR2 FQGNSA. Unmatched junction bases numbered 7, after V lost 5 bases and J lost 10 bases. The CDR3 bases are TGTGCCAGCAGCCCCGGACAGGGTAACTCACCCCTCCACTTT. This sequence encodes CASSPGQGNSPLHF.

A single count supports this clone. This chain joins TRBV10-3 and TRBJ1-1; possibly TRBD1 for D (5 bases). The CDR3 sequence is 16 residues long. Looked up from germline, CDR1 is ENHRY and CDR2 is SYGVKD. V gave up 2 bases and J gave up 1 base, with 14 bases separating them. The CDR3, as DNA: TGTGCCATCAGTGAGGGGGCAGGGAGGACGAACACTGAAGCTTTCTTT. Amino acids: CAISEGAGRTNTEAFF.

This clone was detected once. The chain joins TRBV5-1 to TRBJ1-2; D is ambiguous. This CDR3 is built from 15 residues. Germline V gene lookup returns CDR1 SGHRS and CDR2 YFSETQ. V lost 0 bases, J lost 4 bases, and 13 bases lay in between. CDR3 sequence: CASSLEVSRIYGYTF. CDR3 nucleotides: TGCGCCAGCAGCTTGGAAGTGAGCAGGATCTATGGCTACACCTTC.

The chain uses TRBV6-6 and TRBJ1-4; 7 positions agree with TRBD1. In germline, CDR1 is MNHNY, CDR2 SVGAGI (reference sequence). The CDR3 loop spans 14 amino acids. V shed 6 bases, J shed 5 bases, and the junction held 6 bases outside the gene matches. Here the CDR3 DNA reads TGTGCCAGCAGCCCGGGACAGTCAAATGAAAAACTGTTTTTT. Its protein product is CASSPGQSNEKLFF.

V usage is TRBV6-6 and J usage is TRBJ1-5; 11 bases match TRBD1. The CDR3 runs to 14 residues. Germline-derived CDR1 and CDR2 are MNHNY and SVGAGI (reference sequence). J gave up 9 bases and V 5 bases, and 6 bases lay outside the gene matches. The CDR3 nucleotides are TGTGCCAGCAGTCCAGGACAGGGGGCCCGGCCCCAGCATTTT. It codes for CASSPGQGARPQHF.

The CDR3 DNA reads as TGTGCCACCAGCCCCAAGGGAGGAGCGGGAGGCGGAGATACGCAGTATTTT. This encodes CATSPKGGAGGGDTQYF. The rearrangement links TRBV15 to TRBJ2-3, with 9 bases aligning to TRBD2. The J segment lost 5 bases and the V segment lost 5 bases, leaving 14 bases of the junction unmatched. The CDR3 extends over 17 amino acids. Germline V CDR1 and CDR2: LNHNV, YYDKDF (reference sequence).

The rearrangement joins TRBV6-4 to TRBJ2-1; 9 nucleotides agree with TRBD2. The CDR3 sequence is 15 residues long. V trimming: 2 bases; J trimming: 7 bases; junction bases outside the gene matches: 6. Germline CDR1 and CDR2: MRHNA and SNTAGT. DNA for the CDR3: TGTGCCAGCAGTGACGCGGGAGGGCCGGTAAATGAGCAGTTCTTC. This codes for CASSDAGGPVNEQFF.

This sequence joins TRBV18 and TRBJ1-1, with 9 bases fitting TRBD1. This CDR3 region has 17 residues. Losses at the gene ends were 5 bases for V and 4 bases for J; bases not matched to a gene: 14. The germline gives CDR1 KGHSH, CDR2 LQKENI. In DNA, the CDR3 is TGTGCCAGCTCAGAGACCGTAAGGACAGGGGTGATCACTGAAGCTTTCTTT. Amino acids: CASSETVRTGVITEAFF.

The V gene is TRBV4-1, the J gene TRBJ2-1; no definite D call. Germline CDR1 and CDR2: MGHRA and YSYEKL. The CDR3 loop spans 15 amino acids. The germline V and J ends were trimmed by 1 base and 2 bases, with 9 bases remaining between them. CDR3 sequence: CASSQVTTAYNEQFF. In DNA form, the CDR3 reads TGCGCCAGCAGCCAAGTAACTACGGCCTACAATGAGCAGTTCTTC.

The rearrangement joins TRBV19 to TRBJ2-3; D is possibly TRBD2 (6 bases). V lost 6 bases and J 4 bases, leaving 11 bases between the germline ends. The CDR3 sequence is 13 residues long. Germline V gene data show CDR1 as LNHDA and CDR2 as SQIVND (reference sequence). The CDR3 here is CASSRRAADTQYF. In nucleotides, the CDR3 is TGTGCCAGTAGCAGGAGGGCCGCAGATACGCAGTATTTT.

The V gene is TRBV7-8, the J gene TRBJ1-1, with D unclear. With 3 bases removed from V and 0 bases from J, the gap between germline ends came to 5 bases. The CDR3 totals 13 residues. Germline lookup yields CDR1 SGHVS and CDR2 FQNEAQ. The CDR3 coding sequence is TGTGCCAGCAGCTTCTTGGTGAACACTGAAGCTTTCTTT. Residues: CASSFLVNTEAFF.

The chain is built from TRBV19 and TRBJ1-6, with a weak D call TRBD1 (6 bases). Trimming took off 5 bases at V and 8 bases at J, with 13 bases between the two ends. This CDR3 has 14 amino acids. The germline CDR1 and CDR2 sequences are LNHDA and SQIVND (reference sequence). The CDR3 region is CASSWVRGDSPLHF. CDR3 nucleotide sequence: TGTGCCAGTAGTTGGGTCAGGGGAGATTCACCCCTCCACTTT.

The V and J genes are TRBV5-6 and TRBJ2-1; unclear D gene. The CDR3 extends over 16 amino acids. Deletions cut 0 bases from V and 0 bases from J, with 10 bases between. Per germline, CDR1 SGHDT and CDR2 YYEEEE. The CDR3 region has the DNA TGTGCCAGCAGCTTGGCCGGGCTAGACTCCTACAATGAGCAGTTCTTC. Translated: CASSLAGLDSYNEQFF.

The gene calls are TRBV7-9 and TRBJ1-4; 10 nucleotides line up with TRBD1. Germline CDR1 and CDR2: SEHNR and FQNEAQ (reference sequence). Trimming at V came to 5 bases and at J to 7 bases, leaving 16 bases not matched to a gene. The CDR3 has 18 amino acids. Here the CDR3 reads CASSLGLRDRGVGEKLFF. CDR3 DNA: TGTGCCAGCAGCCTGGGACTCCGGGACAGGGGAGTTGGTGAAAAACTGTTTTTT.

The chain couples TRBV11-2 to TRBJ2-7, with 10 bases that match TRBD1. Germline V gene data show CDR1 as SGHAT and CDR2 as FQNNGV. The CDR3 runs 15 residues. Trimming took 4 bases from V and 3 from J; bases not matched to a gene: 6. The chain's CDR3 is CASSSRDRGFYEQYF. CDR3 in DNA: TGTGCCAGCAGCTCCCGGGACAGGGGCTTCTACGAGCAGTACTTC.

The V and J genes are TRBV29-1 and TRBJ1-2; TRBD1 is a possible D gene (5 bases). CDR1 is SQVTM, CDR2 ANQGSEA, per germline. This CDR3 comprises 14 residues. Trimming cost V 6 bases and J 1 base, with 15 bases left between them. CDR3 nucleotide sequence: TGCAGCGTGCATTACCCTGGGGGTAACTATGGCTACACCTTC. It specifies CSVHYPGGNYGYTF.

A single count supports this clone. CDR3 region: CASSLGQGGTGELFF. Here the CDR3 DNA reads TGTGCCAGCAGCTTAGGGCAGGGAGGCACCGGGGAGCTGTTTTTT. The J gene is TRBJ2-2, the V gene TRBV7-6; D perhaps matches TRBD2 (6 bases). CDR1 and CDR2 (germline): SGHVS, FNYEAQ. CDR3 length equals 15 residues. The germline V and J ends were trimmed by 1 base and 4 bases, with 10 bases remaining between them.

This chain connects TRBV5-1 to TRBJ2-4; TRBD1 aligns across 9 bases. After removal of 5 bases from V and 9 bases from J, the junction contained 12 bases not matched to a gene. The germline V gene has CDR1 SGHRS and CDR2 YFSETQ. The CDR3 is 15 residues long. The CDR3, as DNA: TGCGCCAGCAGTGCGACCGGGACAGGGTCATTCATTCAGTACTTC. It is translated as CASSATGTGSFIQYF.

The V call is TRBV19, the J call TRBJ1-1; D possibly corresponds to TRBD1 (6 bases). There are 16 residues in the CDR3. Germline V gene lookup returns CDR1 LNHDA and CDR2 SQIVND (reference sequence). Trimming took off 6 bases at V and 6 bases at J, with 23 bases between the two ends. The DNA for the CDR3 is TGTGCCAGTAGCCCATCGGGGGCCCGCCGGAGGGCTGAAGCTTTCTTT. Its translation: CASSPSGARRRAEAFF.

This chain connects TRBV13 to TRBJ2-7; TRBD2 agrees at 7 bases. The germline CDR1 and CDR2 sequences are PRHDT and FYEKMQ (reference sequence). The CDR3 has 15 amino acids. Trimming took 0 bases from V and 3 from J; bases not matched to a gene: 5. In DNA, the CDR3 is TGTGCCAGCAGCTTAGGCCGAGGGGAGGGCTACGAGCAGTACTTC. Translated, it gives CASSLGRGEGYEQYF. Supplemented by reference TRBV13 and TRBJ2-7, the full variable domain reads AAGVIQSPRHLIKEKRETATLKCYPIPRHDTVYWYQQGPGQDPQFLISFYEKMQSDKGSIPDRFSAQQFSDYHSELNMSSLELGDSALYFCASSLGRGEGYEQYFGPGTRLTVT.

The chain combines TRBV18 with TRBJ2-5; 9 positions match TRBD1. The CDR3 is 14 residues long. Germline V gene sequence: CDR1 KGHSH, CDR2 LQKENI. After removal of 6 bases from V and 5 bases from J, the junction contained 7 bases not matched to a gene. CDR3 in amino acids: CASSRYRGHETQYF. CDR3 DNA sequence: TGTGCCAGCTCCCGATACAGGGGGCATGAGACCCAGTACTTC.

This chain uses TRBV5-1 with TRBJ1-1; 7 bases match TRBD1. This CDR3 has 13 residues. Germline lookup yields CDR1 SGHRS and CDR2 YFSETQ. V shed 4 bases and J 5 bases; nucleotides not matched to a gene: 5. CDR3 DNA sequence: TGCGCCAGCAGCACCGGACAGGAGACTGAAGCTTTCTTT. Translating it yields CASSTGQETEAFF.

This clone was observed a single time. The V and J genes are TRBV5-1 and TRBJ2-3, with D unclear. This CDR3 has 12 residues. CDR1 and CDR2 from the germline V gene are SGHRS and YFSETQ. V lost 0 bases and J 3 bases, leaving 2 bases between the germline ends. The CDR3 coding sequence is TGCGCCAGCAGCTTGGCGACAGATACGCAGTATTTT. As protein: CASSLATDTQYF.

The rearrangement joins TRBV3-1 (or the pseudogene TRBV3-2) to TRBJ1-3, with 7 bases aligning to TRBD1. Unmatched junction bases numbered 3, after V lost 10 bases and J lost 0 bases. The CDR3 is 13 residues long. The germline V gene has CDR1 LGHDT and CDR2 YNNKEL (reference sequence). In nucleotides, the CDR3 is TGTGCCACAGGGACAGTCTCTGGAAACACCATATATTTT. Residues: CATGTVSGNTIYF.

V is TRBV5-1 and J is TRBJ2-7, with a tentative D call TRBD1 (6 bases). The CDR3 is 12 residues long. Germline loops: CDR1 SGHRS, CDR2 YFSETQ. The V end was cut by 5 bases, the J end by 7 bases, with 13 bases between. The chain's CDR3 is CASRPTRGEQYF. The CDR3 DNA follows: TGCGCCAGCAGGCCAACTAGGGGGGAGCAGTACTTC.